Sequencing of this TCR beta chain was carried out in a study of T cells in Graves' hyperthyroidism and ophthalmopathy (dated by TCRdb to the late 2010s). For the study in its entirety: Peripheral blood was collected at initial diagnosis, before any treatment. Prospective prediction of ophthalmopathy was tested in an independent validation cohort consisting of roughly 20 hyperthyroidism patients and some 15 patients who later progressed to ophthalmopathy. In about 6 Graves' hyperthyroidism patients, the study also compared T-cell repertoires from thyroid tissue with T-cell repertoires from blood. The 100 or so discovery patients were divided at random into training and test sets in a 7:3 ratio. To identify TCR V-J signatures that set the groups apart, the researchers used a discovery cohort of about a hundred patients, made up of 43 with Graves' ophthalmopathy and approximately 57 with stable Graves' hyperthyroidism. According to the paper, TCR Vbeta CDR3 sequencing was carried out on over 130 peripheral blood samples, which came from about 45 ophthalmopathy, 75 or so hyperthyroidism and about 17 progressor patients. Once sampling was done, hyperthyroidism patients were given methimazole at a starting dose of 30 mg daily, whereas ophthalmopathy patients were given high-dose intravenous methylprednisolone.

The TCR beta CDR3 regions were amplified from the RNA transcripts. The first round of RT-PCR for the TCR CDR3 was performed with the HTBI primer set and the Qiagen OneStep RT-PCR kit. Libraries were constructed in a second round of multiplex PCR, after which size selection and purification were carried out. Libraries were sequenced paired-end with 100 bp reads on an Illumina HiSeq2000. Concerning the study's data processing: SOAPnuke was used to process the raw data, with reads discarded if the reads contained adapters or uncalled bases, had a mean Phred below 15, or lacked an exact constant-primer or identifier match. High-quality paired reads were merged using COPE v1.2.5, and each unique nucleotide sequence was defined as a clonotype. MiTCR v1.1 was used to align the clonotypes against IMGT TRBV, TRBD and TRBJ reference segments. Analysis was restricted to V-J combinations with a frequency above 0.0001, which covered about 99% of repertoires. A TCS score was defined as the ratio of F50 (clonal expansion) to E x V (chaos), with BLOSUM62-based TCRdist applied between CDR3 peptides within each V-J. Welch's t-statistics and random forest reduced 500 to 550 V-J features to about 12, which were used in a naive Bayes classifier (R e1071). TCRdb reprocessing: public reads trimmed at Q25 with fastp, clones called with MiXCR, in-frame beta chains kept. Rows with a matching CDR3 protein are joined into one entry that keeps the most common DNA and genes. These V and J calls rely on TCRdb rather than the paper's analysis. This sample gives about 710,000 distinct CDR3 sequences in total; approximately 16% of them show up just once. The biggest ten clones account for approximately 8.4% of the sample.

Stable Graves' hyperthyroidism was defined as the absence of progression to ophthalmopathy over 18 months of follow-up. Hyperthyroidism patients were aged 18 to 65 years and newly diagnosed, with disease duration of less than 2 months. Exclusion was applied to patients with uncontrolled infections, other autoimmune diseases, pregnancy or lactation. Diagnoses relied on clinical symptoms, serum thyroxine and TRAb, thyroid ultrasound and orbital computed tomography. PBMCs were isolated from about 9 ml of fresh peripheral blood by Ficoll-Paque density gradient centrifugation. Total RNA was extracted using Trizol reagent, and RNA quality was assessed on an Agilent 2100 Bioanalyzer. On this clonotype: Its binding antigen is unknown. Per-base qualities were not stored, and no clone one base away is much larger.

The study at large found these results: In validation, the model predicted progression to ophthalmopathy with roughly 70% sensitivity and roughly 72% specificity, a median of roughly seven months before onset. A model built on a 13 V-J signature distinguished ophthalmopathy from stable hyperthyroidism, reaching 85% to 90% sensitivity and under 84% specificity in cross-validation and 80%/75% in testing. Sample size was not statistically predetermined, and blinding of investigators to group allocation was not performed. Blood samples also contained most of the expanded thyroid clonotypes (frequency above 0.001), which suggests that blood repertoires may reflect thyroid immune responses.

Sequences were obtained from blood. This TCR was recovered from a man in his late teens or twenties with Graves' hyperthyroidism.

Here is the DNA: TGTGCCAGTAGTATAGAGCAGGCAGCTCCCCAGCATTTT. Its protein is CASSIEQAAPQHF. The chain employs TRBV19 and TRBJ1-5; the D gene assignment is ambiguous. The germline V gene (reference sequence) yields LNHDA for CDR1 and SQIVND for CDR2. The CDR3 contains 13 residues, cysteine and phenylalanine counted. The DNA shown is the 39-base CDR3, in frame from base 1. V was cut back by 0 bases and J by 10 bases, leaving a gap of 10 bases between them.